This T cell receptor (beta chain) was observed in a study of OX40 agonist ivuxolimab in advanced cancers. The data were produced by immunoSEQ multiplex PCR, yet TCRdb's version contains in-frame clones alone and is incomplete. The table records 69,000 or so clones, approximately 88% of them present only once. This specimen consisted of CD4+ or CD8+ T cells sorted from blood, obtained in a trial of the OX40 agonist ivuxolimab. The sequence was collected from an adult with an advanced solid tumor such as melanoma, head and neck, liver or kidney cancer.

The CDR3 DNA reads TGTGCCAGCAGCTCGTACAGGACAGACATCGGCTACACCTTC. It yields the protein CASSSYRTDIGYTF. This rearrangement joins TRBV7-2 to TRBJ1-2, with D possibly TRBD1 on 6 matching bases. The CDR3 consists of 14 residues. CDR1 is SGHTA, CDR2 FQGNSA, per germline. Trimming cost V 4 bases and J 8 bases, with 17 bases left between them.